Described below is a single TCR beta chain sequence and its context. This entry comes from a study of blood T cell repertoires in COVID-19. Background on the study: From the United States, Italy and Spain came samples of acute and convalescent COVID-19.

With V trimmed by 0 bases and J by 4 bases, 0 bases remained unmatched. Per the germline V gene, CDR1 is SGHNT and CDR2 is YYREEE (reference sequence). The CDR3 consists of 14 residues. In the authors' workflow: Amplified reference gene primers provided the basis for estimating nucleated cell counts. Measured with immunoSEQ multiplex PCR; TCRdb has only the in-frame clones, and not every one. V and J calls and clone size are those listed in that table; D and trimming were worked out from the DNA. The table has some 110,000 clones, around nine tenths seen once. The V gene is TRBV5-4, the J gene TRBJ2-7; 11 positions agree with TRBD2. Sequencing used peripheral blood. The sequence was collected from a human donor with active COVID-19. The donor label of this sample is uncertain. As DNA, the CDR3 is TGTGCCAGCAGCTTGGCTAGCGGGGGGTACGAGCAGTACTTC. Its protein product is CASSLASGGYEQYF.